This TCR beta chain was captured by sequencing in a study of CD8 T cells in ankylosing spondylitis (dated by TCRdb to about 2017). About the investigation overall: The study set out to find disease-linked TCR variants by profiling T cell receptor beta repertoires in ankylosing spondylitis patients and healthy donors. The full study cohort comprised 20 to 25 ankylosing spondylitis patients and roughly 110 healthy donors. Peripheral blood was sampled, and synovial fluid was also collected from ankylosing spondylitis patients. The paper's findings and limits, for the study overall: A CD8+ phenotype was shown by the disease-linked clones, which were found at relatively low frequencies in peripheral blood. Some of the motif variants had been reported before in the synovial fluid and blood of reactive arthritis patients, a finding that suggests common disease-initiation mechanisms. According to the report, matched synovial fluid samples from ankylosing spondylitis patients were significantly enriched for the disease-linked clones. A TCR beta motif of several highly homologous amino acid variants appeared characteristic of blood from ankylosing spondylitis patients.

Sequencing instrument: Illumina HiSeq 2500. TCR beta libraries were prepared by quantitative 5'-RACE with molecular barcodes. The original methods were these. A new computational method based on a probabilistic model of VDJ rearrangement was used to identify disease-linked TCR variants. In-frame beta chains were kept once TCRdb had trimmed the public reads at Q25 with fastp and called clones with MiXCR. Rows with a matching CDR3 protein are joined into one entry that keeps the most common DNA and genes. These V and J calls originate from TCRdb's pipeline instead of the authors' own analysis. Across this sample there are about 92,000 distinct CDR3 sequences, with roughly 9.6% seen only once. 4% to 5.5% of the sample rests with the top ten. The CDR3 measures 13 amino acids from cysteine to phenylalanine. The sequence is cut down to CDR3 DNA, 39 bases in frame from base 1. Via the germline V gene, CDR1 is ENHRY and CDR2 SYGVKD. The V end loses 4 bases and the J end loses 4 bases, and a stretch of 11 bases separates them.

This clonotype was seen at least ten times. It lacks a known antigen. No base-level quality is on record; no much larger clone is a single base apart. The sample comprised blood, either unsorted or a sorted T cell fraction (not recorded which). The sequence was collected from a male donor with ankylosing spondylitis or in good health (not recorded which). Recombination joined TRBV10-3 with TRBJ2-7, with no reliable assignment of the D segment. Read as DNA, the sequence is TGTGCCATCAGTGTAGGGAAACCATACGAGCAGTACTTC. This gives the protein CAISVGKPYEQYF.